The rows below give T cell receptor beta chains drawn from one sample of a study of blood T cell repertoires in COVID-19. Produced via immunoSEQ multiplex PCR; TCRdb's table is partial and in-frame only. Among about 250,000 clones listed, 88% were seen once. The sample taken for sequencing was peripheral blood. These receptors came from a woman aged 35 to 49 who had recovered from COVID-19. Each CDR3 is given with its conserved first and last residue. Fields, in order: J gene, clone size, V gene, D gene, CDR3 DNA, CDR3 protein. D genes are given only for firm matches. Rows give clone size only sometimes, using once, few, many, or a class for an expanded clone.

TRBJ1-2 | . | TRBV19 | . | TGTGCCAGTAGTCCCCGTCGCGGAAACTATGGCTACACCTTC | CASSPRRGNYGYTF
TRBJ2-3 | once | TRBV10-3 | TRBD2 | TGTGCCACCGCGACTAGCGGGAGAGGGGAAACTAGCACAGATACGCAGTATTTT | CATATSGRGETSTDTQYF
TRBJ1-1 | once | TRBV6-5 | TRBD1 | TGTGCCAGCAGCCCAAGGGGGCCGGGGACTGAAGCTTTCTTT | CASSPRGPGTEAFF
TRBJ2-1 | . | TRBV27 | . | TGTGCCAGCAGCCCTGGGGAGGCAAGATACAATGAGCAGTTCTTC | CASSPGEARYNEQFF
TRBJ1-1 | once | TRBV11-3 | . | TGTGCCAGCAGCCGGGACACTTATGGAGCTTTCTTT | CASSRDTYGAFF
TRBJ1-4 | once | TRBV5-6 | . | TGTGCCAGCAGCTTGGTTTTTGGCAGACGGCGGGATAGCGAAAAACTGTTTTTT | CASSLVFGRRRDSEKLFF
TRBJ2-5 | . | TRBV4-2 | TRBD2 | TGTGCCAGCAGCCAAGGGGGACTAGTGGGGCAAGAGACCCAGTACTTC | CASSQGGLVGQETQYF
TRBJ2-3 | . | TRBV5-1 | TRBD2 | TGCGCCAGCAGCTTGGAGGGACTAGCGGGAGGCACAGATACGCAGTATTTT | CASSLEGLAGGTDTQYF
TRBJ2-5 | . | TRBV6-5 | TRBD2 | TGTGCCAGCAGTTATCGGGGTAGCGGGATGTCCCAGTACTTC | CASSYRGSGMSQYF
TRBJ1-1 | . | TRBV19 | . | TGTGCCAGTAGGCACTACAGGGCGGGGGACACTGAAGCTTTCTTT | CASRHYRAGDTEAFF
TRBJ2-3 | . | TRBV2 | . | TGTGCCAGCAGCCCCCCCCCGGGGGATACGCAGTATTTT | CASSPPPGDTQYF
TRBJ2-5 | . | TRBV10-2 | TRBD2 | TGCGCCAGCAGTGGGGGACTAGCGGGAGGTATAGAGACCCAGTACTTC | CASSGGLAGGIETQYF
TRBJ2-7 | . | TRBV14 | . | TGTGCCAGCAGCCACCCCGCCGGCCTAGGCTACGAGCAGTACTTC | CASSHPAGLGYEQYF
TRBJ2-3 | once | TRBV28 | TRBD2 | TGTGCCAGCAGTTTATCGGCTAGCGGGGCTTCGGATACGCAGTATTTT | CASSLSASGASDTQYF
TRBJ1-1 | . | TRBV4-1 | TRBD1 | TGCGCCAGCAGCCACCCCGGACAGGGGGAGTGGTCGGCTTTCTTT | CASSHPGQGEWSAFF
TRBJ2-2 | . | TRBV7-3 | . | TGTGCCAGCAGCTTAAGTGGGGCCCCCGGCCCCGGGGAGCTGTTTTTT | CASSLSGAPGPGELFF
TRBJ1-1 | . | TRBV7-9 | . | TGTGCCAGCAGCCCGGGGGGGGTGAACACTGAAGCTTTCTTT | CASSPGGVNTEAFF
TRBJ2-3 | . | TRBV6-5 | TRBD1 | TGTGCCAGCAGTAACAGGGGGCCCAGCACAGATACGCAGTATTTT | CASSNRGPSTDTQYF
TRBJ1-3 | once | TRBV6-5 | . | TGTGCCAGCAGTTACGGTCTCACAGCCTCTGGAAACACCATATATTTT | CASSYGLTASGNTIYF
TRBJ1-2 | . | TRBV24-1 | . | TGTGCCACCAGTGACAGGGCCCTCGGGGGCTACACCTTC | CATSDRALGGYTF
TRBJ2-1 | . | TRBV2 | . | TGTGCCAGCAGTGAAGGGGGAGGCCCATGGAATGAGCAGTTCTTC | CASSEGGGPWNEQFF
TRBJ1-5 | once | TRBV5-6 | . | TGTGCCAGCAGCTTGGAAGGGAGGAGCAATCAGCCCCAGCATTTT | CASSLEGRSNQPQHF
TRBJ1-2 | . | TRBV7-9 | TRBD1 | TGTGCCAGCAGCTTAGTCGAGACAGGGACCTATGGCTACACCTTC | CASSLVETGTYGYTF
TRBJ2-2 | once | TRBV7-3 | . | TGTGCCAGCAGCTACCTCGGGAGGAACACCGGGGAGCTGTTTTTT | CASSYLGRNTGELFF
TRBJ2-7 | . | TRBV19 | . | TGTGCCAGTAGTATCCGGTGGGTTGCTGCGGGCGTCTCCTACGAGCAGTACTTC | CASSIRWVAAGVSYEQYF
TRBJ1-2 | once | TRBV18 | . | TGTGCCAGCTCCCCTGGGCTTGACTATGGCTACACCTTC | CASSPGLDYGYTF
TRBJ1-3 | . | TRBV27 | . | TGTGCCAGCAGTTTATACGGGAGCTCTGGAAACACCATATATTTT | CASSLYGSSGNTIYF
TRBJ2-7 | . | TRBV4-1 | TRBD2 | TGCGCCAGCAGCCAGATAAGCGGGAGGGCCGGCCGGGGGGCGGACGAGCAGTACTTC | CASSQISGRAGRGADEQYF
TRBJ2-7 | . | TRBV6-1 | TRBD2 | TGTGCCAGCAGTGAAGTGGGGGGGAGCCCCTGGGAGCAGTACTTC | CASSEVGGSPWEQYF
TRBJ2-7 | . | TRBV9 | TRBD1 | TGTGCCAGCAGCGTGGGGACAGCACCCTACGAGCAGTACTTC | CASSVGTAPYEQYF
TRBJ2-3 | . | TRBV30 | . | TGTGCCTGGAGTGCCTCACTACATTCCGGCACAGATACGCAGTATTTT | CAWSASLHSGTDTQYF
TRBJ2-5 | once | TRBV10-3 | TRBD1 | TGTGCCATAAAGACAGGGGACGGGGGCCCCCAAGAGACCCAGTACTTC | CAIKTGDGGPQETQYF
TRBJ2-1 | . | TRBV18 | TRBD1 | TGTGCCAGCTCACCCAGACAGGGGGCCGGTGAGCAGTTCTTC | CASSPRQGAGEQFF